The 2 T cell receptor beta chains given below trace back to one sample, sequenced in a study of T cell clusters in autoimmune cytopenias. Approximately 36,000 genome equivalents of blood DNA were amplified for TRB. Multiplex touch-down PCR amplified TRB using TRB-A and TRB-B pools in one tube. TCRdb reanalyzed the multiplex PCR reads, giving one entry per CDR3 protein sequence and no DNA. The sample includes some 11,000 distinct CDR3 sequences. This sample also belongs to another study, concerning T cell repertoires in aging, cancer and after chemotherapy.

Sequenced: peripheral blood. These receptors originate from a human donor in good health.

This chain connects TRBV10-2 to TRBJ1-6; no DNA is available, so the TRBD1 call from TCRdb remains unchecked. CDR1 and CDR2 (germline): WSHSY, SAAADI. The CDR3 sequence is 14 residues long. The CDR3 loop is CATSGTRVNSPLHF.

This chain connects TRBV7-9 to TRBJ1-4; TCRdb designates TRBD1, a call that cannot be tested without DNA. Germline V gene data show CDR1 as SEHNR and CDR2 as FQNEAQ (reference sequence). The CDR3 covers 12 residues. The CDR3: CASSSDSEKLFF.